A selection of T cell receptor beta chains follows, all from one sample in a study of T cell changes during pregnancy in multiple sclerosis. Sequenced by immunoSEQ multiplex PCR; TCRdb stores in-frame clones only, minus some. This repertoire shows around 60,000 clones, 85% to 95% found once; its top ten account for 0.36%. Material: CD4+ T cells from peripheral blood mononuclear cells, obtained before pregnancy. These receptors were obtained from a female donor with multiple sclerosis, enrolled in a pregnancy study. Each CDR3 is given with its conserved first and last residue. The order of the fields is V gene, J gene, CDR3 protein.

TRBV28,TRBJ2-7,CASGQPPGDEQYF
TRBV5-6,TRBJ2-7,CASSLSDEQYF
TRBV13,TRBJ1-1,CASSLTRRDTEAFF
TRBV7-6,TRBJ2-5,CASSLGGAGGPWETQYF
TRBV11-1,TRBJ1-1,CASSLIGVNTEAFF
TRBV13,TRBJ1-2,CASSVGQGNYGYTF
TRBV14,TRBJ2-1,CASSQVRGVGGSFHEQFF
TRBV4-2,TRBJ2-3,CASSQLAGAATDTQYF
TRBV5-1,TRBJ1-1,CASSLGPGGNTEAFF
TRBV28,TRBJ1-5,CASSSGTGPHQPQHF
TRBV19,TRBJ2-7,CASSIGLAHSYEQYF
TRBV9,TRBJ2-3,CASSVLAAITDTQYF
TRBV30,TRBJ1-2,CAWSVEGQRKRSNYGYTF
TRBV7-2,TRBJ2-4,CASSLGGAGGLGTHQYF
TRBV21-1,TRBJ1-2,CAARVDGNSNGYTF
TRBV4-1,TRBJ1-2,CASRRVGQGYGYTF
TRBV19,TRBJ2-3,CASSISTSGVSTDTQYF
TRBV6-4,TRBJ2-1,CASSDGLAGLDEQFF
TRBV29-1,TRBJ2-3,CSVYSVPADTQYF
TRBV6-5,TRBJ1-2,CASSGQGINNYGYTF
TRBV11-3,TRBJ1-1,CASSLEQYTEAFF
TRBV7-2,TRBJ2-5,CATTMTGDRQETQYF
TRBV5-8,TRBJ2-3,CASTPDGLSTDTQYF
TRBV18,TRBJ2-1,CASSAQAYNEQFF
TRBV18,TRBJ2-7,CASSPNGQGSGEQYF
TRBV10-1,TRBJ2-1,CASSESGGSYNEQFF
TRBV27,TRBJ1-5,CASIALNQPQHF
TRBV6-5,TRBJ1-2,CASSYWQGGSSGYTF
TRBV29-1,TRBJ2-2,CSAKLGQGATGELFF
TRBV13,TRBJ2-7,CASSFRSLAGVTSYEQYF
TRBV28,TRBJ1-4,CASSTIFGTGAATNEKLFF
TRBV5-1,TRBJ2-2,CASSLSDTNTGELFF
TRBV7-7,TRBJ2-2,CASSLYSTWDSRSDGELFF
TRBV28,TRBJ1-3,CASRLRTGPISGNTIYF
TRBV4-1,TRBJ2-1,CASSQGSGAGASSYNEQFF
TRBV2,TRBJ1-2,CASREDREDGYTF
TRBV7-9,TRBJ1-1,CASSHDRDRVAFF
TRBV7-2,TRBJ2-1,CASSLREPARNEQFF
TRBV7-2,TRBJ2-2,CASSLGLAGAHTGELFF
TRBV28,TRBJ1-3,CASSLPQGFSGNTIYF
TRBV27,TRBJ2-7,CASSPGTGVYEQYF